The 20 T cell receptor beta chains below come from one sample, sequenced in a study of shared clonotypes between healthy human individuals. The method was immunoSEQ multiplex PCR; TCRdb's version includes in-frame clones alone and lacks a portion of them. This table holds about 2.5 million clones, under 95% found once. Sequenced sample: naive CD4+ T cells from PBMCs. As for subset: CD45RA+ positively selected. Every receptor here comes from a man in his late teens or twenties in good health. Some clones in this sample may be carry-over from other donors' samples.

The chain has TRBV7-3 and TRBJ2-2; TRBD1 is a possible D gene (5 bases). The CDR3 sequence is 15 residues long. The germline CDR1 and CDR2 sequences are SGHTA and FQGTGA. Trimming took 4 bases from V and 1 from J, leaving 10 bases between them. CDR3 sequence (DNA): TGTGCCAGCAGCTCCTTTGGACAGAACACCGGGGAGCTGTTTTTT. This codes for CASSSFGQNTGELFF.

The J gene is TRBJ2-1, the V gene TRBV5-4, with D perhaps given as TRBD1 or TRBD2 (5 bases each). This CDR3 contains 16 residues. CDR1 and CDR2 (germline): SGHNT, YYREEE (reference sequence). Trimming removed 0 bases from V and 2 bases from J, with 12 bases in between. CDR3 nucleotides: TGTGCCAGCAGCTTGGGACAGCACGGGGCCTACAATGAGCAGTTCTTC. Translation gives CASSLGQHGAYNEQFF.

With respect to this clone: Other DNA variants within this sample encode the same CDR3. The gene calls are TRBV7-2 and TRBJ1-5; D uncertain. Trimming removed 3 bases at V and 4 bases at J, with 10 bases between. The CDR3 length is 14 residues. The V gene's germline CDR1 is SGHTA and CDR2 FQGNSA. CDR3 in amino acids: CASSLWGSNQPQHF. The DNA of the CDR3 is TGTGCCAGCAGCTTGTGGGGATCAAATCAGCCCCAGCATTTT.

The CDR3 here is CASNGQTGSNQPQHF. The CDR3 DNA follows: TGTGCCAGCAACGGACAGACGGGCAGCAATCAGCCCCAGCATTTT. The rearrangement joins TRBV6-1 to TRBJ1-5, with a tentative D call TRBD1 (6 bases). Trimming left V 7 bases short and J 1 base short, with 14 bases between. The CDR3 sequence is 15 residues long. CDR1 is MNHNS, CDR2 SASEGT, per germline.

The J gene is TRBJ2-3, the V gene TRBV5-6; 9 positions match TRBD2. The CDR3 extends over 16 amino acids. The germline V gene encodes CDR1 SGHDT and CDR2 YYEEEE. The trim removed 0 bases at V and 2 bases at J, leaving 4 bases unmatched. The CDR3 spells CASSLEASGVTDTQYF. The CDR3 DNA reads TGTGCCAGCAGCTTGGAGGCTAGCGGGGTCACAGATACGCAGTATTTT.

The chain employs TRBV7-8 and TRBJ2-7, with a possible D match to TRBD1 (6 bases). This CDR3 region has 15 residues. Germline CDR1 and CDR2: SGHVS and FQNEAQ. V lost 1 base, J lost 0 bases, and 10 bases lay in between. CDR3 region: CASSLVTTGSYEQYF. The CDR3 nucleotides read TGTGCCAGCAGCTTAGTCACGACAGGCTCCTACGAGCAGTACTTC. Full variable domain (rest looked up from reference TRBV7-8 and TRBJ2-7): GAGVSQSPRYKVAKRGQDVALRCDPISGHVSLFWYQQALGQGPEFLTYFQNEAQLDKSGLPSDRFFAERPEGSVSTLKIQRTQQEDSAVYLCASSLVTTGSYEQYFGPGTRLTVT.

This clone was recorded a few times. Distinct nucleotide sequences in the sample also encode this CDR3. V is TRBV5-1 and J is TRBJ1-1, with 8 bases lining up with TRBD1. Germline loops: CDR1 SGHRS, CDR2 YFSETQ. There are 15 residues in the CDR3. Trimming at V came to 0 bases and at J to 1 base, leaving 2 bases not matched to a gene. The CDR3 DNA reads as TGCGCCAGCAGCTTGGCCGGGACAGGGAACACTGAAGCTTTCTTT. It encodes CASSLAGTGNTEAFF.

The CDR3 spells CASSETSGYSNQPQHF. In DNA, the CDR3 is TGTGCCAGCAGTGAAACATCGGGTTATAGCAATCAGCCCCAGCATTTT. This chain links TRBV6-1 with TRBJ1-5; D is unresolved. V shed 2 bases and J shed 0 bases, with 11 bases lying between them. The CDR3 length is 16 residues. The germline V gene has CDR1 MNHNS and CDR2 SASEGT.

In regard to this clone: Other DNA sequences in this sample translate to the same CDR3. This sequence joins TRBV15 and TRBJ2-3; tentatively, D is TRBD1 (5 bases). Trimming took off 3 bases at V and 3 bases at J, with 10 bases between the two ends. Germline loops: CDR1 LNHNV, CDR2 YYDKDF (reference sequence). This CDR3 is 14 amino acids long. CDR3 sequence reads: CATSRAQGTDTQYF. Written as DNA, the CDR3 is TGTGCCACCAGCAGGGCCCAGGGTACAGATACGCAGTATTTT.

J is TRBJ1-1 and V is TRBV6-5, with D unclear. The CDR3 sequence is 14 residues long. Trimming took off 8 bases at V and 4 bases at J, with 17 bases between the two ends. CDR1 MNHEY and CDR2 SVGAGI come from the germline V gene. The chain's CDR3 is CASHLKHRSTEAFF. The CDR3 coding sequence is TGTGCCAGCCATCTGAAGCATCGGAGCACTGAAGCTTTCTTT.

The chain is built from TRBV18 and TRBJ1-5, with 7 bases lining up with TRBD1. CDR3 length equals 20 residues. Germline-derived CDR1 and CDR2 are KGHSH and LQKENI. The V and J ends lost 5 bases and 0 bases, in that order; junction bases with no gene match: 19. DNA of the CDR3: TGTGCCAGCTCATTACGGACAGGCGCCCAGGGTCCTTATAGCAATCAGCCCCAGCATTTT. Its translation is CASSLRTGAQGPYSNQPQHF.

The rearrangement links TRBV6-5 to TRBJ2-3, with 14 bases lining up with TRBD2. The junction had 4 bases not matched to a gene; V was cut back by 5 bases and J by 15 bases. Germline-derived CDR1 and CDR2 are MNHEY and SVGAGI. The CDR3 length is 12 residues. CDR3 sequence reads: CASSGTSGRTYF. For the CDR3, the DNA is TGTGCCAGCAGTGGGACTAGCGGGAGAACATATTTT.

The chain recombines TRBV7-6 with TRBJ2-1; no clear D gene. CDR1 and CDR2 from the germline V gene are SGHVS and FNYEAQ. The CDR3 covers 17 residues. V lost 1 base to trimming and J lost 0 bases, with 13 bases between them. As DNA, the CDR3 is TGTGCCAGCAGCTTAGATCTGGGCATGAGCTCCTACAATGAGCAGTTCTTC. Amino acid sequence: CASSLDLGMSSYNEQFF.

The chain joins TRBV7-2 to TRBJ2-3; no firm D call. Trimming removed 2 bases at V and 6 bases at J, with 18 bases between. This CDR3 is 16 amino acids long. In germline, CDR1 is SGHTA, CDR2 FQGNSA. CDR3 DNA: TGTGCCAGCAGCTTAATCGGCATCGGCGAGGCGGATACGCAGTATTTT. Protein product: CASSLIGIGEADTQYF.

Points on this clone: The sample contains more than one DNA sequence encoding this CDR3. This CDR3 reads CASSLVGNEQYF. Written as DNA, the CDR3 is TGTGCCAGCAGCTTAGTGGGAAACGAGCAGTACTTC. This chain links TRBV5-4 with TRBJ2-7; D is undetermined. V was cut by 2 bases and J by 5 bases, with 8 bases left in between. Per germline, CDR1 SGHNT and CDR2 YYREEE (reference sequence). CDR3 length: 12 amino acids.

Remarks on this clone: This same CDR3 is encoded by further DNA sequences in the sample. J is TRBJ1-2 and V is TRBV6-1; D gene ambiguous. V was cut by 5 bases and J by 4 bases, with 8 bases left in between. Germline values: CDR1 MNHNS, CDR2 SASEGT. The CDR3 totals 12 residues. In nucleotides, the CDR3 is TGTGCCAGCAGTCGCCCGGGCTATGGCTACACCTTC. Residues: CASSRPGYGYTF.

The chain uses TRBV18 and TRBJ2-7; TRBD1 matches at 9 bases. Germline assignment: CDR1 KGHSH and CDR2 LQKENI. This CDR3 comprises 16 residues. V shed 1 base, J shed 6 bases, and the junction held 10 bases outside the gene matches. The CDR3 DNA follows: TGTGCCAGCTCACCACTCGGCGGGACAGGGAATCTCGAGCAGTACTTC. Its protein is CASSPLGGTGNLEQYF. The entire variable domain, with the rest obtained from reference TRBV18 and TRBJ2-7, is as follows: NAGVMQNPRHLVRRRGQEARLRCSPMKGHSHVYWYRQLPEEGLKFMVYLQKENIIDESGMPKERFSAEFPKEGPSILRIQQVVRGDSAAYFCASSPLGGTGNLEQYFGPGTRLTVT.

This clone appeared once. The chain carries TRBV6-5 and TRBJ2-1; 7 bases match TRBD2. Germline V CDR1 and CDR2: MNHEY, SVGAGI. CDR3 length equals 11 residues. V gave up 6 bases and J gave up 11 bases; unmatched junction bases: 4. This CDR3 reads CASSQSGKQFF. CDR3 DNA: TGTGCCAGCAGCCAAAGCGGGAAGCAGTTCTTC.

The sample holds one count of this clone. V and J are TRBV23-1 and TRBJ1-1; the D is unclear. TRBV23-1 is marked as an open reading frame, function uncertain. This CDR3 contains 12 residues. V lost 6 bases to trimming and J lost 1 base, with 6 bases between them. The CDR3 loop reads CASSQGNTEAFF. The CDR3 nucleotides are TGCGCCAGCAGCCAAGGGAACACTGAAGCTTTCTTT.

CDR3 in amino acids: CASSLRAGTGGAGTEAFF. In DNA, the CDR3 is TGTGCCAGTAGTCTGAGAGCCGGGACAGGGGGCGCGGGCACTGAAGCTTTCTTT. The rearrangement links TRBV19 to TRBJ1-1; 12 bases align to TRBD1. Germline CDR1 is LNHDA and CDR2 is SQIVND (reference sequence). Trimming cost V 5 bases and J 4 bases; bases outside gene matches: 14. This CDR3 comprises 18 residues.